This TCR beta chain emerged from a study of cytomegalovirus exposure and HLA in healthy donors. Sequencing was performed with immunoSEQ multiplex PCR; in TCRdb, only in-frame clones are kept and a portion is missing. The sample consists of some 48,000 clones, about nine tenths of them appearing once. Study-level results: TCR clusters originating in the first cohort tended to co-occur in the roughly 110 validation repertoires, according to a later analysis.

About this clone itself: Its antigen is currently unknown.

The CDR3 contains 16 residues. The germline V gene has CDR1 SGHDT and CDR2 YYEEEE. V trimming: 7 bases; J trimming: 6 bases; junction bases outside the gene matches: 13. This clonotype was sampled from a woman aged 30 to 39 in good health and CMV-seronegative. The sequenced sample consisted of PBMCs. The chain combines TRBV5-6 with TRBJ1-2; TRBD1 matches 12 bases. CDR3 amino acids: CASSLLGTGGVNGYTF. CDR3 nucleotides: TGTGCCAGCTCCCTTCTTGGGACAGGGGGCGTCAATGGCTACACCTTC.